The present T cell receptor beta chain was sequenced within a study of blood T cell repertoires in COVID-19. Across the study: Both acute and convalescent COVID-19 samples were obtained from the United States, Italy and Spain. PBMCs, B-cell-depleted T cells, or T cells provided the cDNA or gDNA that made up the material.

The V end was cut by 4 bases, the J end by 1 base, with 10 bases between. CDR1 SGHVS and CDR2 FQNEAQ come from the germline V gene. The CDR3 contains 14 residues. In the original workflow: Reference gene primer amplification in the assay estimated nucleated cell counts. The protocol was immunoSEQ multiplex PCR, while the TCRdb copy is restricted to in-frame clones and leaves out a portion. The D gene and trimming were derived from the DNA, and the V and J assignments and clone size from that table. The sample contains approximately 100,000 clones, over 80% of which appear only once. This receptor was obtained from a woman of 80 years or more with active or convalescent COVID-19. J is TRBJ1-1 and V is TRBV7-8; D is unclear. The sample comprised peripheral blood. CDR3 in DNA: TGTGCCAGCAGCTCGGGCGAGGGGAACACTGAAGCTTTCTTT. It yields the protein CASSSGEGNTEAFF.